These T cell receptor beta chains were read from a single sample in a study of blood T cell repertoires in COVID-19. Some clones are missing from TCRdb's copy, which holds only in-frame ones; the method was immunoSEQ multiplex PCR. The table shows fewer than 450,000 clones, with around 89% occurring only once. What was sequenced was peripheral blood. Receptor source: a woman between 45 and 65 years old with COVID-19, enrolled during active disease. The CDR3 runs from the conserved cysteine through the conserved F or W. D genes are given only for firm matches. Where a row states a size, it is once, few, many or the class of an expanded clone; other rows omit it.

NA | TRBJ1-3 | TRBV2 | TRBD1 | TGTGCCAGCAGTGGGACGACAGGGGGAAACACCATATATTTT | CASSGTTGGNTIYF
few | TRBJ2-1 | TRBV5-1 | TRBD2 | TGCGCCAGCAGCTTGGGAAGTGCTGGGACTACATTAGGCAATGAGCAGTTCTTC | CASSLGSAGTTLGNEQFF
NA | TRBJ2-2 | TRBV6-6 | NA | TGTGCCAGCAGTCCCGGGAGAATCAACCTCTCGAACACCGGGGAGCTGTTTTTT | CASSPGRINLSNTGELFF
NA | TRBJ1-3 | TRBV5-1 | NA | TGCGCCAGCAGTCTGGGGAGGAGCTCTGGAAACACCATATATTTT | CASSLGRSSGNTIYF
NA | TRBJ2-1 | TRBV7-2 | NA | TGTGCCAGCAGCTCTCAGCGTCAGCAGTTCTTC | CASSSQRQQFF
NA | TRBJ2-3 | TRBV2 | TRBD1 | TGTGCCAGCAGTGTGAGGACAGGGGGCACAGATACGCAGTATTTT | CASSVRTGGTDTQYF
NA | TRBJ2-7 | TRBV3-1/TRBV3-2 | NA | TGTGCCACCTCAGACAGGTCTTACGAGCAGTACTTC | CATSDRSYEQYF
few | TRBJ2-2 | TRBV7-3 | NA | TGTGCCAGCAGCTCACGAGACACCTCCGGCGGGGAGCTGTTTTTT | CASSSRDTSGGELFF
NA | TRBJ2-3 | TRBV4-1 | TRBD2 | TGCGCCAGCAGCCAAGTAATAGCGGGGGGGTATACTAGCACAGATACGCAGTATTTT | CASSQVIAGGYTSTDTQYF
NA | TRBJ1-2 | TRBV5-4 | TRBD1 | TGTGCCAGCAGCTCGGACAGGGGGCGATTTAACTATGGCTACACCTTC | CASSSDRGRFNYGYTF
NA | TRBJ1-1 | TRBV5-4 | TRBD1 | TGTGCCAGCAGCCCGACAGGGGCTCGCACTGAAGCTTTCTTT | CASSPTGARTEAFF
NA | TRBJ2-7 | TRBV5-1 | TRBD2 | TGCGCCAGCAGTACCCTAAAAACTAGCGGGCGATCCTACGAGCAGTACTTC | CASSTLKTSGRSYEQYF
NA | TRBJ1-4 | TRBV30 | NA | TGTGCCTGGAGTGTGATCGGGGAAAAACTGTTTTTT | CAWSVIGEKLFF
NA | TRBJ1-1 | TRBV2 | NA | TGTGCCAGCAGTCGAGGGTTCAGCACTGAAGCTTTCTTT | CASSRGFSTEAFF
NA | TRBJ2-1 | TRBV19 | NA | TGTGCCAGTAGTATAGCGGGGAATTCCTACAATGAGCAGTTCTTC | CASSIAGNSYNEQFF
NA | TRBJ1-1 | TRBV6-5 | NA | TGTGCCAGCAGTTTCGCAGGCGTCATGAACACTGAAGCTTTCTTT | CASSFAGVMNTEAFF
NA | TRBJ1-2 | TRBV5-6 | TRBD1 | TGTGCCAGCAGCTTGGCGCCAGGGGGTTTTGGCTACACCTTC | CASSLAPGGFGYTF
NA | TRBJ2-2 | TRBV6-5 | NA | TGTGCCAGCAGTTCCATGGCCCTGAACACCGGGGAGCTGTTTTTT | CASSSMALNTGELFF
NA | TRBJ1-6 | TRBV21-1 | NA | TGTGCCAGCAGCAAAGGCTACAGGGTTGTCTCACCCCTCCACTTT | CASSKGYRVVSPLHF
NA | TRBJ1-2 | TRBV27 | NA | TGTGCCAGCAGCCCCGGGTCCCCCGGAGTGTATGGCTACACCTTC | CASSPGSPGVYGYTF
NA | TRBJ1-1 | TRBV10-3 | NA | TGTGCCATCAGAGCCGAATTGAACACTGAAGCTTTCTTT | CAIRAELNTEAFF
once | TRBJ1-1 | TRBV5-1 | TRBD1 | TGCGCCAGCAGCTGGGGACAGCGCACTGAAGCTTTCTTT | CASSWGQRTEAFF
NA | TRBJ1-6 | TRBV7-2 | NA | TGTGCCAGCAGCTTAGAGGTAGGGGTAAGGTTACCCCTCCACTTT | CASSLEVGVRLPLHF
NA | TRBJ1-1 | TRBV27 | NA | TGTGCCAGCAGTTCCTCCCGGTGGAGCACTGAAGCTTTCTTT | CASSSSRWSTEAFF
NA | TRBJ1-2 | TRBV10-3 | NA | TGTGCCATCAGCCGACTAGAAGAGGGCTACACCTTC | CAISRLEEGYTF
NA | TRBJ2-4 | TRBV29-1 | TRBD1 | TGCAGCGTTGGACAGGGGGCAGCCAAAAACATTCAGTACTTC | CSVGQGAAKNIQYF
NA | TRBJ1-2 | TRBV9 | NA | TGTGCCAGCAGCCCCTCGGGTGACCGGTATTTTTATGGCTACACCTTC | CASSPSGDRYFYGYTF
NA | TRBJ2-1 | TRBV9 | NA | TGTGCCAGCAGCGTTCCAACCGGGGGATCTACTAGCTCCTACAATGAGCAGTTCTTC | CASSVPTGGSTSSYNEQFF
NA | TRBJ2-3 | TRBV2 | TRBD2 | TGTGCCAGCAGTGAGAGAGCGGGGGGGTCCACAGATACGCAGTATTTT | CASSERAGGSTDTQYF
NA | TRBJ2-2 | TRBV5-6 | NA | TGTGCCAGCAGCTTGGCCGCGGACATAAGGTGGCTGTTTTTT | CASSLAADIRWLFF
NA | TRBJ1-6 | TRBV3-1/TRBV3-2 | NA | TGTGCCAGCAGCCTAGGGGGTGGAGGTTCACCCCTCCACTTT | CASSLGGGGSPLHF
NA | TRBJ2-7 | TRBV5-1 | TRBD1 | TGCGCCAGCAGCTCCACCGGGACAGGGACCTATGAGCAGTACTTC | CASSSTGTGTYEQYF
NA | TRBJ2-1 | TRBV30 | TRBD1 | TGTGCCTGGGGGGACAGGCCTACCTACAATGAGCAGTTCTTC | CAWGDRPTYNEQFF
once | TRBJ2-2 | TRBV28 | TRBD2 | TGTGCCAACAGTTCTCCCCTCGGCGGGGGGGCCGTCGGGGAGCTGTTTTTT | CANSSPLGGGAVGELFF
once | TRBJ1-2 | TRBV2 | TRBD1 | TGTGCCAGCAGCCCAGATAGGGGGGCGGGACAGGGCTCTGGCTACACCTTC | CASSPDRGAGQGSGYTF
NA | TRBJ1-2 | TRBV29-1 | NA | TGCAGCATAAAATCAGGGGCTAGCTACACCTTC | CSIKSGASYTF
NA | TRBJ2-7 | TRBV5-1 | NA | TGCGCCAGCAGCTTGGCCGAGTTCGGACAGCTCCTGGACGAGCAGTACTTC | CASSLAEFGQLLDEQYF
NA | TRBJ1-1 | TRBV12-3/TRBV12-4 | NA | TGTGCCAGCAGACACCTCTACGGGGCTGAAGCTTTCTTT | CASRHLYGAEAFF
once | TRBJ1-3 | TRBV27 | NA | TGTGCCAGCAGTCCAGGGACACCCTCTGGAAACACCATATATTTT | CASSPGTPSGNTIYF
once | TRBJ2-3 | TRBV7-2 | TRBD2 | TGTGCCAGCAGCCAAGCGGGGGGGAGTAGCACAGATACGCAGTATTTT | CASSQAGGSSTDTQYF
few | TRBJ2-5 | TRBV3-1/TRBV3-2 | TRBD2 | TGTGCCAGCAAGCCTAGCGGGGGGCAGGGGACCCAGTACTTC | CASKPSGGQGTQYF
NA | TRBJ1-1 | TRBV10-2 | NA | TGCGCCAGCAGTGAGCAGCGAGGGACTGAAGCTTTCTTT | CASSEQRGTEAFF
NA | TRBJ1-1 | TRBV2 | NA | TGTGCCAGCAGTGAAAGGGTCAGGGACTTGGACGCTTTCTTT | CASSERVRDLDAFF
NA | TRBJ1-5 | TRBV4-2 | NA | TGTGCCAGCAGCCAAGCAGGGGCTAGCAATCAGCCCCAGCATTTT | CASSQAGASNQPQHF
NA | TRBJ2-7 | TRBV9 | NA | TGTGCCAGCAGCGTAGGGGCTAGCTTAGTGAACGAGCAGTACTTC | CASSVGASLVNEQYF
NA | TRBJ1-5 | TRBV19 | TRBD1 | TGTGCCAGTGCCGGCGTCCGGGACAGCGGTCAGCCCCAGCATTTT | CASAGVRDSGQPQHF
once | TRBJ2-6 | TRBV18 | NA | TGTGCCAGCTCACCCGGCAGGGCTTTCTCTGGGGCCAACGTCCTGACTTTC | CASSPGRAFSGANVLTF
NA | TRBJ2-7 | TRBV6-2/TRBV6-3 | TRBD2 | TGTGCCAGCAGTTACCGCGGACTAGCGGGGGGGCCCGGCTCCTACGAGCAGTACTTC | CASSYRGLAGGPGSYEQYF
NA | TRBJ2-1 | TRBV21-1 | NA | TGTGCCAGCAAATCGGCAGGGGGTTACAATGAGCAGTTCTTC | CASKSAGGYNEQFF
NA | TRBJ1-2 | TRBV30 | TRBD1 | TGTGCCTGGAGTGCCTTGACAGGGGCCTTTGGCTACACCTTC | CAWSALTGAFGYTF
NA | TRBJ2-7 | TRBV2 | TRBD1 | TGTGCCAGCAGCGGCGCATACAGGGGGCTCTCCTACGAGCAGTACTTC | CASSGAYRGLSYEQYF
NA | TRBJ2-1 | TRBV7-3 | TRBD2 | TGTGCCAGCAGCTTAGAGGGGACTAGCGGGTCAAATGAGCAGTTCTTC | CASSLEGTSGSNEQFF
NA | TRBJ2-5 | TRBV7-3 | TRBD2 | TGTGCCAGCAGCCGCGGCTTCAGCGGGGGGGCTTTAGAGACCCAGTACTTC | CASSRGFSGGALETQYF
NA | TRBJ1-2 | TRBV5-6 | TRBD1 | TGTGCCAGCAGCTCCCTGACAGGGGGTTACGTCAACTATGGCTACACCTTC | CASSSLTGGYVNYGYTF
NA | TRBJ2-3 | TRBV5-8 | NA | TGTGCCAGCAGCTCTCATGAGGGGGGGCTAAGCACAGATACGCAGTATTTT | CASSSHEGGLSTDTQYF